Included here is one TCR beta chain sequence, with context. The antigen is undetermined. Clones were sequenced by immunoSEQ multiplex PCR, and TCRdb holds only the in-frame ones, with some missing. The data contain over 150,000 clones, approximately 90% of them singletons. The sample is drawn from a study of T cell responses to AZD1222 COVID-19 vaccine. Study observations and caveats: With dominance at 160-218 and 743-854, vaccine-associated CD4 TCRs spanned spike. The study sampled repertoires only after the peak T cell response. Epitopes outside B.1.351 and B.1.1.7 mutated regions reportedly drew nearly half of spike TCRs. There were mostly white British donors and more females than males, and clonal diversity was possibly underestimated.

Per the germline V gene, CDR1 is MNHNS and CDR2 is SASEGT. The CDR3 spans 16 residues. With V trimmed by 2 bases and J by 3 bases, 5 bases remained unmatched. The chain has TRBV6-1 and TRBJ2-3, with 10 bases that match TRBD2. This sequence originates from an adult in good health. The source material was peripheral blood, sampled on day 0 of AZD1222 vaccination. The DNA for the CDR3 is TGTGCCAGCAGTGAATCAGCGGGGGGGCCAACAGATACGCAGTATTTT. Protein sequence: CASSESAGGPTDTQYF.